This T cell receptor (beta chain) was sequenced in a study of T-cell memory formation after mild COVID-19. Overall study findings and caveats: Among clones contracting day 15 to 85, CD4/CD8 was balanced, whereas later expanders leaned CD4+. Pre-infection memory contained some responding clones, which suggested that cross-reactive memory had joined.

TCRdb passed the 5' RACE reads through MiXCR, listing each CDR3 protein once. The data show 300,000 to 400,000 distinct CDR3 sequences, about an eighth seen once. As to this clonotype: Antigen unknown.

Sequenced sample: PBMCs or a T cell subset sorted from them (not recorded which). This receptor was obtained from a man aged 18-30 years who had mild COVID-19 (a few samples of this study predate the infection). Cell type and time point are not known.

This CDR3 is CASSSSTSGVSYNEQFF. Written as DNA, the CDR3 is TGTGCCAGCAGCTCCTCGACTAGCGGGGTCTCCTACAATGAGCAGTTCTTC. The J gene is TRBJ2-1, the V gene TRBV5-5; 11 nucleotides align to TRBD2. The CDR3 sequence is 17 residues long. Germline trimming cut 3 bases from V and 0 bases from J; bases unmatched to any gene: 5. Germline loops: CDR1 SGHKS, CDR2 YYEKEE (reference sequence).